This is a list of T cell receptor beta chains from one sample in a study of OX40 agonist ivuxolimab in advanced cancers. Sequenced by immunoSEQ multiplex PCR; TCRdb stores in-frame clones only, minus some. This table holds just under 80,000 clones, around 89% found once. Sample: CD4+ or CD8+ T cells sorted from blood, taken in a trial of the OX40 agonist ivuxolimab. The receptor set was obtained from an adult with an advanced solid tumor such as melanoma, head and neck, liver or kidney cancer. CDR3s include the opening cysteine and the closing phenylalanine or tryptophan. D genes are given only for firm matches. For some rows the clone size is stated as once, few or many, or as a class when expanded; others skip it.

CDR3 protein,CDR3 DNA,clone size,D gene,V gene,J gene
CASRLAGLYEQYF,TGTGCCAGCAGACTAGCGGGACTATACGAGCAGTACTTC,NA,TRBD2,TRBV2,TRBJ2-7
CASSLEGRKPQHF,TGTGCCAGCAGCTTAGAGGGGAGGAAGCCCCAGCATTTT,NA,NA,TRBV7-9,TRBJ1-5
CASSLHGTTNYGYTF,TGTGCCAGTAGTCTCCACGGGACAACCAACTATGGCTACACCTTC,NA,NA,TRBV19,TRBJ1-2
CSVVPGATDTQYF,TGCAGCGTTGTCCCGGGGGCCACAGATACGCAGTATTTT,NA,NA,TRBV29-1,TRBJ2-3
CASSLDGQGPGGDTGELFF,TGTGCCAGCAGCTTAGATGGCCAGGGCCCGGGGGGGGACACCGGGGAGCTGTTTTTT,NA,TRBD2,TRBV11-3,TRBJ2-2
CASSIGGGFSYEQYF,TGTGCCAGTAGTATAGGTGGGGGTTTCTCCTACGAGCAGTACTTC,once,NA,TRBV19,TRBJ2-7
CATTSGSKNIQYF,TGTGCCACGACTAGCGGATCCAAAAACATTCAGTACTTC,NA,TRBD2,TRBV6-1,TRBJ2-4
CASSLPQTYEQYF,TGTGCCAGCAGCTTACCACAGACCTACGAGCAGTACTTC,NA,NA,TRBV5-6,TRBJ2-7
CAWSPNLGETQYF,TGTGCCTGGAGCCCCAACCTAGGGGAGACCCAGTACTTC,few,NA,TRBV30,TRBJ2-5
CASSSGASGGYTEAFF,TGCGCCAGCAGCTCCGGGGCGTCAGGGGGCTATACTGAAGCTTTCTTT,NA,TRBD1,TRBV5-1,TRBJ1-1
CASSLFLAGVRDEQFF,TGTGCCAGCAGCTTATTTCTAGCGGGAGTACGAGATGAGCAGTTCTTC,NA,TRBD2,TRBV7-9,TRBJ2-1
CASSLRTSGRAARTGELFF,TGTGCCAGCAGCTTGCGGACTAGCGGGAGGGCCGCGCGTACCGGGGAGCTGTTTTTT,NA,TRBD2,TRBV5-7,TRBJ2-2
CASSHYREINNEQFF,TGCGCCAGCAGCCACTACAGGGAAATTAACAATGAGCAGTTCTTC,NA,NA,TRBV4-1,TRBJ2-1
CASRPQGQTNTGELFF,TGTGCCAGCAGGCCCCAAGGACAGACGAACACCGGGGAGCTGTTTTTT,NA,NA,TRBV11-3,TRBJ2-2
CASSSKVLGETQYF,TGTGCCAGCAGCTCAAAAGTACTTGGGGAGACCCAGTACTTC,NA,NA,TRBV5-5,TRBJ2-5